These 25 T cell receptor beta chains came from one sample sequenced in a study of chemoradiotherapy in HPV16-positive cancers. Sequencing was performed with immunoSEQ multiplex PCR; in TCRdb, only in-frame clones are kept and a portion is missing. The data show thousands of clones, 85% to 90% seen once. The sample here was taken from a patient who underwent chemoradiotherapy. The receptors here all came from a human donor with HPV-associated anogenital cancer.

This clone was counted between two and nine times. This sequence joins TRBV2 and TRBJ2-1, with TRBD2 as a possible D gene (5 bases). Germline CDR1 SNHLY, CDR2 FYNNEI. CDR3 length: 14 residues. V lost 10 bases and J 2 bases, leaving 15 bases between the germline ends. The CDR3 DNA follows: TGTGCCACCAGCACTAGAGTCCCCTACAATGAGCAGTTCTTC. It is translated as CATSTRVPYNEQFF.

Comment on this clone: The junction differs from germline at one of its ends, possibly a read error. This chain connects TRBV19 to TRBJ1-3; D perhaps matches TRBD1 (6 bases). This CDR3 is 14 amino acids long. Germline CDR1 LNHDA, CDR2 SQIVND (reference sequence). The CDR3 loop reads CASSTSNTGTPESF. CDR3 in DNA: TGTGCCAGTAGTACTTCCAACACAGGGACACCTGAGTCCTTT.

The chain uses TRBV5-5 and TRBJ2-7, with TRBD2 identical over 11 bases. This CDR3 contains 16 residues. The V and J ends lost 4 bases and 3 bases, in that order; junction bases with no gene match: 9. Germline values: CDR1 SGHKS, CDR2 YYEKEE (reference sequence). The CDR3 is CASSMTGTSGHYEQYF. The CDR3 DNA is TGTGCCAGCAGCATGACCGGGACTAGCGGACACTACGAGCAGTACTTC. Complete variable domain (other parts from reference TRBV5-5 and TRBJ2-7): DAGVTQSPTHLIKTRGQQVTLRCSPISGHKSVSWYQQVLGQGPQFIFQYYEKEERGRGNFPDRFSARQFPNYSSELNVNALLLGDSALYLCASSMTGTSGHYEQYFGPGTRLTVT.

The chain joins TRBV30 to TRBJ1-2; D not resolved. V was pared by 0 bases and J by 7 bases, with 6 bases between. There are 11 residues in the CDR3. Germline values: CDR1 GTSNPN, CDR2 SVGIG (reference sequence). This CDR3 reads CAWSVGSGYTF. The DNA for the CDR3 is TGTGCCTGGAGTGTGGGATCTGGCTACACCTTC.

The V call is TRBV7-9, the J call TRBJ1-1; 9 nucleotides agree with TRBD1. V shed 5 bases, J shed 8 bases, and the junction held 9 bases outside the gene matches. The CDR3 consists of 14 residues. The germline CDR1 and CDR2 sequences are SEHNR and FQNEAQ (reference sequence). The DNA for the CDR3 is TGTGCCAGCAGCACCGGGACAGGGCTATCCGAAGCTTTCTTT. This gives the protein CASSTGTGLSEAFF.

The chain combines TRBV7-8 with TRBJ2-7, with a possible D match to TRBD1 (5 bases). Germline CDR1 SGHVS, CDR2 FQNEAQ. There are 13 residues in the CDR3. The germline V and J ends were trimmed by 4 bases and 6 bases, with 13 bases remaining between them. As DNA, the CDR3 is TGTGCCAGCAGCTCGGGCCCAGGGCTCGAGCAGTACTTC. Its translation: CASSSGPGLEQYF. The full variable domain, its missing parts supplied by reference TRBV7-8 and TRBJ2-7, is GAGVSQSPRYKVAKRGQDVALRCDPISGHVSLFWYQQALGQGPEFLTYFQNEAQLDKSGLPSDRFFAERPEGSVSTLKIQRTQQEDSAVYLCASSSGPGLEQYFGPGTRLTVT.

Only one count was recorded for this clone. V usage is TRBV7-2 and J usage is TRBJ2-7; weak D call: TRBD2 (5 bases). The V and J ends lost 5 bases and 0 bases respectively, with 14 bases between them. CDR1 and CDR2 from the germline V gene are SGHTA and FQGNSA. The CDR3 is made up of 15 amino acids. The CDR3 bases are TGTGCCAGCAGCCGATTGAAGCGGCGCTCCTACGAGCAGTACTTC. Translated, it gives CASSRLKRRSYEQYF.

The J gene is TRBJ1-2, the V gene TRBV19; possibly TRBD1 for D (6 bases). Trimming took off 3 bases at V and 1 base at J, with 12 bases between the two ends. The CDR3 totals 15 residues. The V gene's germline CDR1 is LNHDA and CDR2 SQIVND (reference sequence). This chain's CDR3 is CASSMGATFNYGYTF. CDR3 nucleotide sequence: TGTGCCAGTAGTATGGGGGCCACTTTTAACTATGGCTACACCTTC. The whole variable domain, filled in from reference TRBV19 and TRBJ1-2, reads DGGITQSPKYLFRKEGQNVTLSCEQNLNHDAMYWYRQDPGQGLRLIYYSQIVNDFQKGDIAEGYSVSREKKESFPLTVTSAQKNPTAFYLCASSMGATFNYGYTFGSGTRLTVV.

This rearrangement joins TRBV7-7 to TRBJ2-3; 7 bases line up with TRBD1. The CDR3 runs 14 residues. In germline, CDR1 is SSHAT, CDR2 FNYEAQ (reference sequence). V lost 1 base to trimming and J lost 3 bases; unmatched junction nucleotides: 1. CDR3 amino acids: CASSLGRGTDTQYF. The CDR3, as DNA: TGTGCCAGCAGCTTAGGCAGGGGGACAGATACGCAGTATTTT. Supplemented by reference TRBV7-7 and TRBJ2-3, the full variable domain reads GAGVSQSPRYKVTKRGQDVTLRCDPISSHATLYWYQQALGQGPEFLTYFNYEAQPDKSGLPSDRFSAERPEGSISTLTIQRTEQRDSAMYRCASSLGRGTDTQYFGPGTRLTVL.

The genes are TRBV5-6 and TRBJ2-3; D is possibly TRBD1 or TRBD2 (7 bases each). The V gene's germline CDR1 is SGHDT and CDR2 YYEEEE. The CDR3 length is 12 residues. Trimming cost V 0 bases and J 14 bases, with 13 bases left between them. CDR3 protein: CASSLGRRGGYF. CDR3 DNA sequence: TGTGCCAGCAGCTTGGGCCGCAGGGGGGGGTATTTT.

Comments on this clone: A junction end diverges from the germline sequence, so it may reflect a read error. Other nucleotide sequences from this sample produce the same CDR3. CDR3 sequence: CASSYIQATLNTEAFF. Here the CDR3 DNA reads TGTGCCAGCAGTTACATACAGGCAACCCTGAACACTGAAGCTTTCTTC. The genes are TRBV6-5 and TRBJ1-1, with D maybe TRBD1 (5 bases). The CDR3 loop spans 16 amino acids. Per the germline V gene, CDR1 is MNHEY and CDR2 is SVGAGI.

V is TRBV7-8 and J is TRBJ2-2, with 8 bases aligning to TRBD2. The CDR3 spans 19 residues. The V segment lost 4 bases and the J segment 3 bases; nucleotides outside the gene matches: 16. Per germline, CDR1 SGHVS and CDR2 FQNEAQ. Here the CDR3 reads CASSSARLSGSRDTGELFF. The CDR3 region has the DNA TGTGCCAGCAGCTCCGCTCGGTTGAGCGGGAGTCGTGACACCGGGGAGCTGTTTTTT.

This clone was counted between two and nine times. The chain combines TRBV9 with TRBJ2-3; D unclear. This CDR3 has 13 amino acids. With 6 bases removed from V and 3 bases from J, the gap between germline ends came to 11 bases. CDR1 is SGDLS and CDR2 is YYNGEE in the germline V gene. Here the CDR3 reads CASTDQITDTQYF. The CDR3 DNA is TGTGCCAGCACCGACCAAATTACAGATACGCAGTATTTT.

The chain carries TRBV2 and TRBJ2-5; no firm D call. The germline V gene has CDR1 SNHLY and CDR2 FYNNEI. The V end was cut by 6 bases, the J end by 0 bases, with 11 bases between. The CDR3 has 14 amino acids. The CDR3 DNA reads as TGTGCCAGCAGCGCGACTGGATACCAAGAGACCCAGTACTTC. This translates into CASSATGYQETQYF.

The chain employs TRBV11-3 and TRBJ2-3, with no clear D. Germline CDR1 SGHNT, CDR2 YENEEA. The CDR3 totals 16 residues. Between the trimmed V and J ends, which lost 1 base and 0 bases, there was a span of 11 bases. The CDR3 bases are TGTGCCAGCAGCTTAGTGCGGTCCTCTAGCACAGATACGCAGTATTTT. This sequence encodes CASSLVRSSSTDTQYF.

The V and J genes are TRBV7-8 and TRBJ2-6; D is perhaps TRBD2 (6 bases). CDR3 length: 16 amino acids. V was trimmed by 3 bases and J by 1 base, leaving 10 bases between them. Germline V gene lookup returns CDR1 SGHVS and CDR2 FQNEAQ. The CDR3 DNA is TGTGCCAGCAGCTTGGGACTGTCATCTGGGGCCAACGTCCTGACTTTC. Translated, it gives CASSLGLSSGANVLTF.

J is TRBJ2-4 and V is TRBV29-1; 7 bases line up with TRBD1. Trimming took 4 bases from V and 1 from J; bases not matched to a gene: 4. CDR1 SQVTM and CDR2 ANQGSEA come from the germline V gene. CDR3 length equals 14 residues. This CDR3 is CSVGQGGAKNIQYF. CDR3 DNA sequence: TGCAGCGTTGGACAGGGCGGGGCCAAAAACATTCAGTACTTC.

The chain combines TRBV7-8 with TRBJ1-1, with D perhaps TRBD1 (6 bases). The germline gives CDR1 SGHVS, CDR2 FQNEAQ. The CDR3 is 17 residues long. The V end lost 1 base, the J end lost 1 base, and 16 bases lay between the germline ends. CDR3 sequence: CASSLVQGIHKNTEAFF. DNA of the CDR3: TGTGCCAGCAGCTTAGTTCAGGGGATACATAAGAACACTGAAGCTTTCTTT.

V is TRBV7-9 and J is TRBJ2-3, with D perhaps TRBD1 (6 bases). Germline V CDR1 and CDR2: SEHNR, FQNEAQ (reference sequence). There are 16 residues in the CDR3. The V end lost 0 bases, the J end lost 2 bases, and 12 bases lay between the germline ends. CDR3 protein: CASSLALGGSTDTQYF. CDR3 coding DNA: TGTGCCAGCAGCTTAGCATTAGGGGGATCCACAGATACGCAGTATTTT.

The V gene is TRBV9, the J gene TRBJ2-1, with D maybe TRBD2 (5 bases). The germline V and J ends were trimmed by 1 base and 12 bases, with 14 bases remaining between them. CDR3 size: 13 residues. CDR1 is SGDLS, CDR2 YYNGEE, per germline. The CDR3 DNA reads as TGTGCCAGCAGCGTATCAGGAAGCGGAACGCAGTTCTTC. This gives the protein CASSVSGSGTQFF.

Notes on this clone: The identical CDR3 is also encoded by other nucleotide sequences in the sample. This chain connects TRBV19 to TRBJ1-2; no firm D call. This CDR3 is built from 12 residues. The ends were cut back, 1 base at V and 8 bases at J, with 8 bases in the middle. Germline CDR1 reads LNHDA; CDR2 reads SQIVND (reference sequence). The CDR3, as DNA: TGTGCCAGTAGTATAGTCGCAGGCGGCTACACCTTC. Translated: CASSIVAGGYTF.

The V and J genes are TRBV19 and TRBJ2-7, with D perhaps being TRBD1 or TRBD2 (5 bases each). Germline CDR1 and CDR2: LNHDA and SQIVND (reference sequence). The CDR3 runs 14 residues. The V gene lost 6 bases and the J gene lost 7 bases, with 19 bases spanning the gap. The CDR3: CASSPGRGVVEQYF. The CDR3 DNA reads TGTGCCAGTAGCCCGGGGCGCGGAGTGGTGGAGCAGTACTTC.

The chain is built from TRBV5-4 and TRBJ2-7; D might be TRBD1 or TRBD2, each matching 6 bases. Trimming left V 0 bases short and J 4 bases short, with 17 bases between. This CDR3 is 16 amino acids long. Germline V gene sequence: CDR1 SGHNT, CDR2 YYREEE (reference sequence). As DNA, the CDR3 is TGTGCCAGCAGCTTGGGGGGGACTGATCAGGGGTACGAGCAGTACTTC. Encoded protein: CASSLGGTDQGYEQYF.

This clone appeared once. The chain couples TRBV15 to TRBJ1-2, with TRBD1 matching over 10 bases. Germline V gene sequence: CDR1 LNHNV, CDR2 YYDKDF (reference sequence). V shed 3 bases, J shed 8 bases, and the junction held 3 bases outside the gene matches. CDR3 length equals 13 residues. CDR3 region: CATSRDRGMGYTF. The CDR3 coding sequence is TGTGCCACCAGCAGGGACAGGGGGATGGGCTACACCTTC. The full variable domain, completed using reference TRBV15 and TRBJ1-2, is DAMVIQNPRYQVTQFGKPVTLSCSQTLNHNVMYWYQQKSSQAPKLLFHYYDKDFNNEADTPDNFQSRRPNTSFCFLDIRSPGLGDTAMYLCATSRDRGMGYTFGSGTRLTVV.

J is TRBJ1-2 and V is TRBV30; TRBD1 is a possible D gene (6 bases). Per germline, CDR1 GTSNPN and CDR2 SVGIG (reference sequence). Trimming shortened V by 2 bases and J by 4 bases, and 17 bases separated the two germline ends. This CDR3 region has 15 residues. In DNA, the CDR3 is TGTGCCTGGAGTAGGGGTCCGGACAGCCTCTATGGCTACACCTTC. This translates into CAWSRGPDSLYGYTF.